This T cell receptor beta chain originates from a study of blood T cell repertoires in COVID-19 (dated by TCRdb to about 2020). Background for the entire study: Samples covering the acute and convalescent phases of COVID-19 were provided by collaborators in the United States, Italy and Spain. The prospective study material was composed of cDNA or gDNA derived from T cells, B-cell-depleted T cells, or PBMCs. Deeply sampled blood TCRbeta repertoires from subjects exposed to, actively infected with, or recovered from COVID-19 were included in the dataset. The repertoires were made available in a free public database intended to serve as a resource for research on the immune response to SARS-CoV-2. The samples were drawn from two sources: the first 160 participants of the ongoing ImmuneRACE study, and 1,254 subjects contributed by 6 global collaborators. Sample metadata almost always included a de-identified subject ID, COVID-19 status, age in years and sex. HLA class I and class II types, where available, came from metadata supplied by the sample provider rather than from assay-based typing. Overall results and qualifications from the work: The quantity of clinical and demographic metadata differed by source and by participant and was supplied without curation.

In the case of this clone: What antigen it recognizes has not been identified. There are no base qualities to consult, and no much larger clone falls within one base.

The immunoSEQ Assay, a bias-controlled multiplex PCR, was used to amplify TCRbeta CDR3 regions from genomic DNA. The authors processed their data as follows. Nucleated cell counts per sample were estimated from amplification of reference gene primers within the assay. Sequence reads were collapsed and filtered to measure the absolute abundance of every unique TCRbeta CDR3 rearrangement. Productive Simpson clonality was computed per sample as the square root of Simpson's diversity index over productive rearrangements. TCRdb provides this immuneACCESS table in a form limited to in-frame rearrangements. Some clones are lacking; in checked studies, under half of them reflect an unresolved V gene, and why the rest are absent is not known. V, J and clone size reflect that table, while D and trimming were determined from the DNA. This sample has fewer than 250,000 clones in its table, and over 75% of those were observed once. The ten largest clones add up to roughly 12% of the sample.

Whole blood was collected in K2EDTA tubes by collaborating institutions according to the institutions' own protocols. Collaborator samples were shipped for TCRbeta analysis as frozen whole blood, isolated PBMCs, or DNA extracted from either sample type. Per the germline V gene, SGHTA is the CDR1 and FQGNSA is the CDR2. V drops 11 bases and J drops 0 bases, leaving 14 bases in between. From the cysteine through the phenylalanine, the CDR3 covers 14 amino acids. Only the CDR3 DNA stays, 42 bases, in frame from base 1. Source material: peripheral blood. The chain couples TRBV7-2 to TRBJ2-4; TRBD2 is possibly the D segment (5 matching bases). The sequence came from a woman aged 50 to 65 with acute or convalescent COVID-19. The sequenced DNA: TGTGCCTCACGGGGTGGTCTAGCCAAAAACATTCAGTACTTC. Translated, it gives CASRGGLAKNIQYF.